This T cell receptor beta chain was retrieved from a study of T cell changes during pregnancy in multiple sclerosis. V lost 3 bases to trimming and J lost 2 bases, with 9 bases between them. Germline values: CDR1 SGDLS, CDR2 YYNGEE. The CDR3 extends over 15 amino acids. This table comes from immunoSEQ multiplex PCR, and its TCRdb copy is limited to in-frame clones, with some not included. This sample has just under 95,000 clones, with roughly 92% found just once. Sequencing was performed on peripheral blood, taken in the first trimester of pregnancy. The chain recombines TRBV9 with TRBJ2-6; D gene uncertain. This TCR was sampled from a female donor with multiple sclerosis, enrolled in a pregnancy study. The CDR3 DNA reads as TGTGCCAGCAGCGCGAAGCTACCTGGGGCCAACGTCCTGACTTTC. The encoded protein is CASSAKLPGANVLTF.